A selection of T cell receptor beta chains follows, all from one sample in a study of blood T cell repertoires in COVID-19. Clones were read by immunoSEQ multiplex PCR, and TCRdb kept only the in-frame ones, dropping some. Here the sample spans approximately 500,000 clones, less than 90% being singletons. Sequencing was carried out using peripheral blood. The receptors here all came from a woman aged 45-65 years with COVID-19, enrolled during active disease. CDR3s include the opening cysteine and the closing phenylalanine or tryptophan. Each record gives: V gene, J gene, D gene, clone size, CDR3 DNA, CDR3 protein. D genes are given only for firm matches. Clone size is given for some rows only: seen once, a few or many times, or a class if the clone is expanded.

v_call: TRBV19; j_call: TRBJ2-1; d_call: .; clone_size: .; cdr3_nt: TGTGCCAGTAGTACCCGACTTACGTCCACAATTGATGAGCAGTTCTTC; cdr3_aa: CASSTRLTSTIDEQFF
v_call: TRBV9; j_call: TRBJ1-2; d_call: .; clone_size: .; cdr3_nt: TGTGCCAGCAGGGCCGGGGGGTATGGCTACACCTTC; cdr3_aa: CASRAGGYGYTF
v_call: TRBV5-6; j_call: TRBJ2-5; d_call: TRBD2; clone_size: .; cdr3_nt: TGTGCCAGCACCAATTGGGGCGGGGGTATGGAGACCCAGTACTTC; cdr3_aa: CASTNWGGGMETQYF
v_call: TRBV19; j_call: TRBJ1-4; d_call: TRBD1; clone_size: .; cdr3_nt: TGTGCCAGTAGTATATCTCGAGGGGGCGCCCGGGAAAAACTGTTTTTT; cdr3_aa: CASSISRGGAREKLFF
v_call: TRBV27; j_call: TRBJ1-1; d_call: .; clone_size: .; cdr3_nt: TGTGCCAGCAAAGAAGTGGGCAGGGTGAACACTGAAGCTTTCTTT; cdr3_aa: CASKEVGRVNTEAFF
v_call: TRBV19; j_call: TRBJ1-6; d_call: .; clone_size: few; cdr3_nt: TGTGCCAGTAGTATGGGGACAAGGGGTAATTCACCCCTCCACTTT; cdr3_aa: CASSMGTRGNSPLHF
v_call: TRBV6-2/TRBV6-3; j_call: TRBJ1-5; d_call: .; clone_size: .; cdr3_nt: TGTGCCAGCAGTTACCGAAGAGATCAGCCCCAGCATTTT; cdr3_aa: CASSYRRDQPQHF
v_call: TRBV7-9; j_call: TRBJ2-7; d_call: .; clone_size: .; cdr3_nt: TGTGCCAGCAGCTTAGGGGGGGTGACCTACGAGCAGTACTTC; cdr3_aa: CASSLGGVTYEQYF
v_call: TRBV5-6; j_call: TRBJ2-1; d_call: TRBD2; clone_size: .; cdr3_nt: TGTGCCAGCAGCTCGGCACGGGAGGACGGTGCCCTCTTCTTC; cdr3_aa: CASSSAREDGALFF
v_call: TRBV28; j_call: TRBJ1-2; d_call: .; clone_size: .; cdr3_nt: TGTGCCAGCAGTTTATCAGGGTCTAACTATGGCTACACCTTC; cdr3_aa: CASSLSGSNYGYTF
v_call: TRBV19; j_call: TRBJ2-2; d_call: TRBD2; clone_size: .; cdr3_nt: TGTGCCAGTAGTCCGGCTTTACTTCCGGGACTAGCGGGGGTTACGAACACCGGGGAGCTGTTTTTT; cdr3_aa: CASSPALLPGLAGVTNTGELFF
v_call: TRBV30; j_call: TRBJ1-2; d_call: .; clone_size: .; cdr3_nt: TGTGCCCGCCGTGAGGGACTCTATGGCTACACCTTC; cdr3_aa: CARREGLYGYTF
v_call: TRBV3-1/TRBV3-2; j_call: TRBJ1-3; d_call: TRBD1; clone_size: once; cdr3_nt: TGTGCCAGCGGACAGGGAGGGGGAAACACCATATATTTT; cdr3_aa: CASGQGGGNTIYF
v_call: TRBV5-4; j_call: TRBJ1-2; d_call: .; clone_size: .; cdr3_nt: TGTGCCAGCAGATTGTATGGCGGGGCTGGCTACACCTTC; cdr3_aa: CASRLYGGAGYTF
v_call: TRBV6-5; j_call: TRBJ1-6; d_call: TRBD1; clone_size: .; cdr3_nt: TGTGCCAGCTTAAGAACAGGGGGGAATTCACCCCTCCACTTT; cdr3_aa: CASLRTGGNSPLHF
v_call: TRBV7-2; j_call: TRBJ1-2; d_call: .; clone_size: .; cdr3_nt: TGTGCCAGCAGCTCCTCGGGGGGATCTAACTATGGCTACACCTTC; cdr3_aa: CASSSSGGSNYGYTF
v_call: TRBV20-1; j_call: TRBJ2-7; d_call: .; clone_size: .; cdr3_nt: TGCAGTGCTTTTTTTGTCGACGAGCAGTACTTC; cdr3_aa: CSAFFVDEQYF
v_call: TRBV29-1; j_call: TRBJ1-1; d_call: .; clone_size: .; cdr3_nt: TGCAGCGTTGAAGCAGGGTCGAACACTGAAGCTTTCTTT; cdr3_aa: CSVEAGSNTEAFF
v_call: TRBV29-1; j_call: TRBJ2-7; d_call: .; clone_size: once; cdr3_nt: TGCAGCGTGTTGGAGGGGTACGAGCAGTACTTC; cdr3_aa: CSVLEGYEQYF
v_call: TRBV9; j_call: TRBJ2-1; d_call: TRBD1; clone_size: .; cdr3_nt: TGTGCCAGCAGCACCGGGACAGGGTACAATGAGCAGTTCTTC; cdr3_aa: CASSTGTGYNEQFF
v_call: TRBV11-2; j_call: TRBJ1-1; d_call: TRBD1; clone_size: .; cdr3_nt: TGTGCCAGCAGCCTGGGACAGACGAACACTGAAGCTTTCTTT; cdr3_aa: CASSLGQTNTEAFF
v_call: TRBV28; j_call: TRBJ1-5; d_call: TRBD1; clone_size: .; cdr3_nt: TGTGCCAGCAGTCCGTTGGGACAGGGGGGGATCCACAGCAATCAGCCCCAGCATTTT; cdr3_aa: CASSPLGQGGIHSNQPQHF
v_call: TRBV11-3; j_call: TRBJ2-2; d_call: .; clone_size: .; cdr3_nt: TGTGCCAGCAGCTTAGAGCGGGCCAACACCGGGGAGCTGTTTTTT; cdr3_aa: CASSLERANTGELFF
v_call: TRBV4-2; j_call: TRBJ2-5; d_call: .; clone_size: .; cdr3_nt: TGTGCCAGCAGCAAAGAAAAAGGGGGGGCGGAGACCCAGTACTTC; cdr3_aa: CASSKEKGGAETQYF
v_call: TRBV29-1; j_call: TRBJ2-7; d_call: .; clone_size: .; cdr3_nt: TGCAGCGTTTGGTTCACGACTCCCCCTTTGGGCGAGCAGTACTTC; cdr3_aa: CSVWFTTPPLGEQYF
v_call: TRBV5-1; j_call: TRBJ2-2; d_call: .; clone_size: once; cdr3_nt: TGCGCCAGCAGTCCGCGCGGGGATACAAGTGCCGAGGAGCTGTTTTTT; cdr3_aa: CASSPRGDTSAEELFF
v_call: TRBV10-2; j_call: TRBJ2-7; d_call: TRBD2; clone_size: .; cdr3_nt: TGCGCCAGCAGGCTAGCGGGGGCCGCCTCCTACGAGCAGTACTTC; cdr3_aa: CASRLAGAASYEQYF
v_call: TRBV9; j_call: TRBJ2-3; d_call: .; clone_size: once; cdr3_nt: TGTGCCAGCAGCGTAGGAGCGGCGACAGATACGCAGTATTTT; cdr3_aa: CASSVGAATDTQYF
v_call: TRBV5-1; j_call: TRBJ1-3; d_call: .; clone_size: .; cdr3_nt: TGCGCCAGCAGCCCTCCGGACAGCCTCGGAAACACCATATATTTT; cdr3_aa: CASSPPDSLGNTIYF
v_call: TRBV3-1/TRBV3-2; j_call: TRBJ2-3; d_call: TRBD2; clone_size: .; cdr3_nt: TGTGCCAGCAGCCAGGCGGAGACTAGCGGAACAGATACGCAGTATTTT; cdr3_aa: CASSQAETSGTDTQYF